One and the same sample provided the 14 T cell receptor beta chains below, sequenced in a study of read filtering for tumor transcriptome and immune sequencing. The library was built from approximately 400 ng RNA with molecular barcoded adaptors for alpha/delta and beta/gamma chains. Using its own MiXCR run on the reads, TCRdb lists one record per CDR3 protein. The sample has tens of thousands of distinct CDR3 sequences; about an eighth are singletons. Specimen: a population of CD138-negative cells sorted from bone marrow. These receptors all come from a donor aged 40 or over with multiple myeloma.

This clonotype occurred many times. The chain is built from TRBV20-1 and TRBJ2-2; D remains ambiguous. The V and J ends lost 4 bases and 6 bases respectively, with 6 bases between them. The CDR3 has 11 amino acids. The germline gives CDR1 DFQATT, CDR2 SNEGSKA (reference sequence). The CDR3 bases are TGCAGTGCTAAGGGCCCCGGGGAGCTGTTTTTT. Its protein is CSAKGPGELFF.

This clonotype has a count of ten or more. The chain links TRBV5-1 to TRBJ2-1, with D perhaps TRBD2 (6 bases). Trimming left V 7 bases short and J 7 bases short, with 12 bases between. Looked up from germline, CDR1 is SGHRS and CDR2 is YFSETQ. The CDR3 is 12 amino acids. CDR3 sequence (DNA): TGCGCCAGCGGGCGGGGACGTAATGAGCAGTTCTTC. The encoded protein is CASGRGRNEQFF.

This clonotype occurred many times. The chain is built from TRBV30 and TRBJ2-1; D is ambiguous. Deletions cut 5 bases from V and 10 bases from J, with 12 bases between. The germline gives CDR1 GTSNPN, CDR2 SVGIG (reference sequence). The CDR3 runs to 11 residues. This CDR3 reads CAWGGPQEQFF. In DNA, the CDR3 is TGTGCCTGGGGTGGGCCACAGGAGCAGTTCTTC.

Worth noting for this clonotype: The junction does not match germline at one end; this may be a read error. V is TRBV20-1 and J is TRBJ2-1; D perhaps matches TRBD2 (5 bases). The CDR3 has 15 amino acids. CDR1 DFQATT and CDR2 SNEGSKA come from the germline V gene (reference sequence). DNA of the CDR3: TGCAGTACTAGAAGGGTTTGGCTAGGTGGTAATGAGCAGTTCTTC. This sequence encodes CSTRRVWLGGNEQFF.

With regard to this clonotype: A much larger clone differs by one base, so this may be a read error. The gene calls are TRBV27 and TRBJ2-2, with 8 nucleotides matching TRBD1. The V gene's germline CDR1 is MNHEY and CDR2 SMNVEV (reference sequence). This CDR3 has 13 residues. For the CDR3, the DNA is TGTGCCAGCAGTGTCCAGGGGGCCGGGGAGCTGTCTTTT. Amino acids: CASSVQGAGELSF.

This clonotype was counted ten times or more. The rearrangement uses TRBV25-1 and TRBJ1-2, with 8 bases aligning to TRBD1. The CDR3 spans 14 residues. Per the germline V gene, CDR1 is MGHDK and CDR2 is SYGVNS. V was pared by 2 bases and J by 7 bases, with 6 bases of the junction left unmatched. The CDR3 spells CASSEVWTGTGYTF. The CDR3 DNA reads as TGTGCCAGCAGTGAAGTCTGGACAGGGACTGGCTACACCTTC.

This clonotype occurred many times. This CDR3 reads CASRLGGQGVTDTQYF. The CDR3 DNA follows: TGTGCCAGCAGGCTCGGAGGACAGGGAGTCACAGATACGCAGTATTTT. V is TRBV28 and J is TRBJ2-3, with 8 bases lining up with TRBD1. The ends lost 6 bases at V and 2 bases at J; junction bases unmatched: 10. The germline gives CDR1 MDHEN, CDR2 SYDVKM. The CDR3 totals 16 residues.

Notes on this clonotype: A much larger clone is a single base away; this may be a read error. V is TRBV6-6 and J is TRBJ2-1; perhaps TRBD2 as D (5 bases). This CDR3 has 14 residues. The germline V gene has CDR1 MNHNY and CDR2 SVGAGI (reference sequence). In DNA, the CDR3 is TGTGCCAGCAGTTACTCCGACTATTGGAATGAGCAGGTCTTC. Translation: CASSYSDYWNEQVF.

This clonotype was picked up many times. The genes are TRBV28 and TRBJ2-4; perhaps TRBD1 as D (6 bases). This CDR3 spans 15 amino acids. The V end was cut by 4 bases, the J end by 0 bases, with 10 bases between. Germline V gene data show CDR1 as MDHEN and CDR2 as SYDVKM. CDR3: CASSSRGSAKNIQYF. Here the CDR3 DNA reads TGTGCCAGCAGTTCCAGGGGTTCAGCCAAAAACATTCAGTACTTC.

This clonotype has only a few counts. A far larger clone differs by one base, so this is likely a read error. The chain employs TRBV28 and TRBJ2-7, with 9 bases identical to TRBD2. This CDR3 has 15 residues. Germline CDR1 MDHEN, CDR2 SYDVKM. With V trimmed by 3 bases and J by 7 bases, 10 bases remained unmatched. The CDR3 coding sequence is TGTGCCAGCAGTTTGGGTAGCGGGAGACACAATGAGCAGTACTTC. This codes for CASSLGSGRHNEQYF.

This clonotype appeared many times. This chain connects TRBV27 to TRBJ2-7; no reliable D call. Trimming stripped 0 bases from V and 6 bases from J, with 6 bases between. The CDR3 runs to 12 residues. The germline V gene has CDR1 MNHEY and CDR2 SMNVEV (reference sequence). The DNA of the CDR3 is TGTGCCAGCAGTTTATCCTATGGCGAGCAGTACTTC. Its protein is CASSLSYGEQYF.

The table lists this clonotype with many counts. The V gene is TRBV28, the J gene TRBJ1-1; D not resolved. The CDR3 spans 11 residues. Trimming left V 2 bases short and J 7 bases short, with 5 bases between. In germline, CDR1 is MDHEN, CDR2 SYDVKM. The CDR3 DNA follows: TGTGCCAGCAGTTTAGGTAGTGAAGCTTTCTTT. Its translation is CASSLGSEAFF.

In its sample, this clonotype was seen a few times. A read error is possible here, since a much larger clone lies one base away. The V and J genes are TRBV6-5 and TRBJ1-5; D is perhaps TRBD1 (6 bases). This CDR3 has 17 amino acids. V lost 6 bases and J lost 4, with 22 bases in between. Germline CDR1 and CDR2: MNHEY and SVGAGI. This CDR3 reads CASRSHSTGRVNQPQHF. CDR3 coding DNA: TGTGCCAGCAGGTCCCACTCGACAGGTCGGGTGAATCAGCCCCAGCATTTT.

J is TRBJ2-5 and V is TRBV28, with 10 positions matching TRBD1. Germline V lookup: CDR1 MDHEN, CDR2 SYDVKM. J lost 3 bases, V lost 6 bases, and 7 bases had no gene match. CDR3 length: 15 residues. This chain's CDR3 is CASRTRGTGEETQYF. In DNA, the CDR3 is TGTGCCAGCAGAACTCGAGGGACAGGGGAAGAGACCCAGTACTTC.